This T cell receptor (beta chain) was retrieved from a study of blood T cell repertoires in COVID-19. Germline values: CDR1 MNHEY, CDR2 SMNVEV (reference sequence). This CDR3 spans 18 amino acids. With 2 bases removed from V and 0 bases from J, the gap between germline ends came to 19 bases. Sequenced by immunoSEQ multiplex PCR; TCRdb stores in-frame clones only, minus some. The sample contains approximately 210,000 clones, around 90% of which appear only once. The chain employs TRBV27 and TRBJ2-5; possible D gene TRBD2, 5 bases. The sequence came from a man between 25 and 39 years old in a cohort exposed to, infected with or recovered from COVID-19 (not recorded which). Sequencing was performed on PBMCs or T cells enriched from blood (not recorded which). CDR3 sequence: CASSLAASRLLNQETQYF. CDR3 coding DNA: TGTGCCAGCAGTTTAGCTGCTAGCCGCCTGCTGAACCAAGAGACCCAGTACTTC.